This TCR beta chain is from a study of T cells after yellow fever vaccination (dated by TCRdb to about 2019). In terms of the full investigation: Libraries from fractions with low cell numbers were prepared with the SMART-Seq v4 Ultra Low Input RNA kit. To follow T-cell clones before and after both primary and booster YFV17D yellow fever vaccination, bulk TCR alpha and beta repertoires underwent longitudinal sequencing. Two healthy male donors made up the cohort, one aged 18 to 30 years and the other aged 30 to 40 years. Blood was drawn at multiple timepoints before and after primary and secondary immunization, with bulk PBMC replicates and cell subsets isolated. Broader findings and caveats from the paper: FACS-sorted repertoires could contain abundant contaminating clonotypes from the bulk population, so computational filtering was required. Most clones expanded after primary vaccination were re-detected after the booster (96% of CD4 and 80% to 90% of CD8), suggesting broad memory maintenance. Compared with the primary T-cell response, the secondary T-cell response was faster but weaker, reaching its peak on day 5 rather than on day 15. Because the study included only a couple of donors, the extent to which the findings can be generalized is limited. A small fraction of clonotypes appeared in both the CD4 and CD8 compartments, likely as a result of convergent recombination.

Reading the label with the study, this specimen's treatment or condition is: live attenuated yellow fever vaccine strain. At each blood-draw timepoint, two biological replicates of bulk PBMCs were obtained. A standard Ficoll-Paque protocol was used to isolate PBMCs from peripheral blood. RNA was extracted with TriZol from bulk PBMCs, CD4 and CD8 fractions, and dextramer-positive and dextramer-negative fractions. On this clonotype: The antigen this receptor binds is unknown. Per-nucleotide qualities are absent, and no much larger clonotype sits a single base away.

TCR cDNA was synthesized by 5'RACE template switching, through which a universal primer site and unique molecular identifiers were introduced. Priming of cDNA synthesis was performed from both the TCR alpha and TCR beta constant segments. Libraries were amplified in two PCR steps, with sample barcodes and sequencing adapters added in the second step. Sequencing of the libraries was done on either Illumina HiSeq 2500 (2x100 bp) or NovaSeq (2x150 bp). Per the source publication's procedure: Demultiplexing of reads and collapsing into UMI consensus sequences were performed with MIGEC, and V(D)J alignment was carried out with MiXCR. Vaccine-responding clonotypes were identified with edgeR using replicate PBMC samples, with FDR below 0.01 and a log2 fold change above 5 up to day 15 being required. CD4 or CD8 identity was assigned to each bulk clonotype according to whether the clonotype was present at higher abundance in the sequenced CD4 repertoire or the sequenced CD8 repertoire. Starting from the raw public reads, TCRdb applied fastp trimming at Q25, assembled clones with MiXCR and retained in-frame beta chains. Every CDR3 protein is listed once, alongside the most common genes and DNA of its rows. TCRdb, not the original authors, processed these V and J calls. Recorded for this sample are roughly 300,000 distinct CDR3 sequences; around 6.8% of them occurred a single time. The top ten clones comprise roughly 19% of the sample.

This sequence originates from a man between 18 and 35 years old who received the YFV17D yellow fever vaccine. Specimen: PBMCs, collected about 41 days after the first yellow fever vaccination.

The DNA reads TGTGCCAGCACCGGACAGGCCACTTACGAGCAGTACTTC. This translates into CASTGQATYEQYF. The chain employs TRBV6-6 and TRBJ2-7, and 7 junction bases match TRBD1. Ends trimmed: V by 7 bases, J by 4 bases; bases unmatched to a gene: 7. CDR1 is given as MNHNY and CDR2 as SVGAGI, both from the germline V gene (reference sequence). From the cysteine through the phenylalanine, the CDR3 covers 13 amino acids. The CDR3 DNA has 39 bases and is translated from base 1.